These T cell receptor beta chains were read from a single sample in a study of T cell responses to AZD1222 COVID-19 vaccine. This table comes from immunoSEQ multiplex PCR, and its TCRdb copy is limited to in-frame clones, with some not included. The sample comprises over 120,000 clones, around 92% of which are singletons, and 1.9% rests with the top ten. Sequenced here: peripheral blood, sampled on day 0 of AZD1222 vaccination. Receptors were obtained from an adult in good health. Each CDR3 is given without its conserved first and last residue.

cdr3_aa,v_call,j_call
ASSPTYTGELF,TRBV3-1/TRBV3-2,TRBJ2-2
ASSPLISYYEQY,TRBV4-3,TRBJ2-7
ASSYSVQGTYEQY,TRBV6-5,TRBJ2-7
ASSQDRGGTGELF,TRBV3-1/TRBV3-2,TRBJ2-2
AISEWTSGASETQY,TRBV10-3,TRBJ2-5
ASSGGARSDTQY,TRBV2,TRBJ2-3
AWRGLAGGSSYEQY,TRBV30,TRBJ2-7
ASSGGQVVHYEQY,TRBV2,TRBJ2-7
ASSYAGGTNQPQH,TRBV7-2,TRBJ1-5
ASSLVYQGSYGYT,TRBV7-2,TRBJ1-2
ASSPQVTASFEAF,TRBV18,TRBJ1-1
ASIRTADVFNEKLF,TRBV2,TRBJ1-4
ASSLGPGGSPLH,TRBV5-1,TRBJ1-6
ASSSTSGGFNEQY,TRBV7-6,TRBJ2-7
ASSFRGTLAYEQY,TRBV11-2,TRBJ2-7
ASESLSYEQY,TRBV3-1/TRBV3-2,TRBJ2-7
ASSMARDSTDTQY,TRBV19,TRBJ2-3
ASRKDKAYEQY,TRBV19,TRBJ2-7
ASSSGTSGDPGETQY,TRBV7-8,TRBJ2-5
ASSLGGDYEQY,TRBV12-3/TRBV12-4,TRBJ2-7
AISESSREF,TRBV10-3,TRBJ2-1
ATSPGEAQY,TRBV10-3,TRBJ2-3